Below are 30 T cell receptor beta chains sequenced from a single sample in a study of blood T cell repertoires in COVID-19. Libraries were prepared by immunoSEQ multiplex PCR; TCRdb keeps only in-frame clonotypes and omits some of them. The repertoire consists of about 230,000 clones, with more than 65% occurring once and the leading ten covering about 1.4%. The sequenced sample consisted of peripheral blood. The receptors originated from a woman in her thirties or forties who had recovered from COVID-19.

This sequence joins TRBV5-1 and TRBJ2-1; TRBD2 is a possible D gene (5 bases). V lost 0 bases and J lost 1, with 8 bases in between. The CDR3 spans 15 residues. Germline V gives CDR1 SGHRS, CDR2 YFSETQ. CDR3 coding DNA: TGCGCCAGCAGCTTGGATACGGGGTCCTACAATGAGCAGTTCTTC. Its protein product is CASSLDTGSYNEQFF.

The genes are TRBV7-2 and TRBJ1-3, with TRBD1 as a possible D gene (5 bases). CDR3 length equals 16 residues. Germline CDR1 SGHTA, CDR2 FQGNSA. With 1 base removed from V and 4 bases from J, the gap between germline ends came to 14 bases. The CDR3 DNA reads as TGTGCCAGCAGCTTAGGCCCAGGGAACTCCGGAAACACCATATATTTT. Protein sequence: CASSLGPGNSGNTIYF.

The V and J genes are TRBV16 and TRBJ2-2; no reliable D call. The CDR3 sequence is 16 residues long. Germline CDR1 reads KGHSY; CDR2 reads FQNENV. V was pared by 1 base and J by 1 base, with 10 bases between. The CDR3 DNA reads as TGTGCCAGCAGCCAATTTGGCGGTAAGAACACCGGGGAGCTGTTTTTT. It codes for CASSQFGGKNTGELFF.

This chain uses TRBV18 with TRBJ2-3, with 14 bases matching TRBD2. CDR1 is KGHSH, CDR2 LQKENI, per germline. The trim removed 3 bases at V and 14 bases at J, leaving 7 bases unmatched. The CDR3 totals 14 residues. CDR3 residues: CASSPAGTSGGPYF. CDR3 nucleotide sequence: TGTGCCAGCTCACCTGCCGGGACTAGCGGGGGTCCGTATTTT.

This chain links TRBV25-1 with TRBJ2-3, with D possibly TRBD2 on 5 matching bases. V dropped 5 bases and J dropped 0 bases, with 18 bases sitting between them. CDR3 length: 17 residues. The V gene's germline CDR1 is MGHDK and CDR2 SYGVNS. In DNA, the CDR3 is TGTGCCAGCAGTCCTGGGAGAGACACGGATAGCACAGATACGCAGTATTTT. Amino acid sequence: CASSPGRDTDSTDTQYF.

The table lists this clone with a few counts. The chain couples TRBV6-5 to TRBJ2-5; TRBD2 matches at 9 bases. The V segment lost 2 bases and the J segment 3 bases; nucleotides outside the gene matches: 4. Germline CDR1 is MNHEY and CDR2 is SVGAGI. The CDR3 length is 15 residues. CDR3 sequence (DNA): TGTGCCAGCAGTTACGCCCTAGCGGGGAAAGAGACCCAGTACTTC. This gives the protein CASSYALAGKETQYF.

In this sample, this clone turned up a few times. The chain links TRBV7-2 to TRBJ1-6, with D perhaps matching TRBD1 (6 bases). The V end lost 5 bases, the J end lost 7 bases, and 15 bases lay between the germline ends. CDR3 length: 15 amino acids. CDR1 and CDR2 (germline): SGHTA, FQGNSA. The CDR3 protein is CASSRDQGGNSPLHF. CDR3 nucleotides: TGTGCCAGCAGCCGCGACCAAGGGGGAAATTCACCCCTCCACTTT.

This clone came up once. V usage is TRBV12-3 or TRBV12-4 and J usage is TRBJ1-5; no clear D. Trimming took off 6 bases at V and 4 bases at J, with 7 bases between the two ends. This CDR3 is built from 12 residues. CDR3 loop: CASRHSNQPQHF. CDR3 in DNA: TGTGCCAGCAGACACAGTAATCAGCCCCAGCATTTT.

The chain recombines TRBV6-1 with TRBJ2-3; TRBD2 is a possible D gene (7 bases). V dropped 1 base and J dropped 5 bases, with 10 bases sitting between them. The germline V gene has CDR1 MNHNS and CDR2 SASEGT. This CDR3 region has 14 residues. The CDR3: CASSEGGGLDTQYF. DNA for the CDR3: TGTGCCAGCAGTGAAGGGGGGGGCCTAGATACGCAGTATTTT.

The chain carries TRBV5-4 and TRBJ2-1; D remains ambiguous. Germline V lookup: CDR1 SGHNT, CDR2 YYREEE (reference sequence). The CDR3 length is 11 residues. Trimming cost V 4 bases and J 9 bases, with 8 bases left between them. The chain's CDR3 is CASSLQSEQFF. The DNA for the CDR3 is TGTGCCAGCAGCCTACAGAGTGAGCAGTTCTTC.

J is TRBJ2-7 and V is TRBV20-1; maybe TRBD1 (6 bases). Germline V lookup: CDR1 DFQATT, CDR2 SNEGSKA (reference sequence). V was clipped by 5 bases and J by 3 bases, with 8 bases between them. This CDR3 is built from 11 residues. CDR3 sequence: CSAHRVYEQYF. In DNA, the CDR3 is TGCAGTGCTCACAGGGTCTACGAGCAGTACTTC.

V and J are TRBV27 and TRBJ1-1; possible D gene TRBD1, 5 bases. V was clipped by 10 bases and J by 5 bases, with 11 bases between them. This CDR3 is 11 amino acids long. The germline gives CDR1 MNHEY, CDR2 SMNVEV (reference sequence). The CDR3 DNA reads TGTGCCACTCGGGGGGGGACTGAAGCTTTCTTT. Protein sequence: CATRGGTEAFF.

In this sample, this clone turned up once. This chain links TRBV6-2 or TRBV6-3 with TRBJ1-1, with TRBD1 as a possible D gene (5 bases). CDR1 is MNHEY and CDR2 is SVGEGT in the germline V gene. The V gene lost 2 bases and the J gene lost 5 bases, with 12 bases spanning the gap. The CDR3 is made up of 14 amino acids. The CDR3 loop reads CASSYGARETEAFF. The CDR3 coding sequence is TGTGCCAGCAGTTACGGGGCGAGAGAAACTGAAGCTTTCTTT.

The gene calls are TRBV10-3 and TRBJ1-2, with 7 positions matching TRBD1. This CDR3 region has 15 residues. V shed 3 bases and J 2 bases; nucleotides not matched to a gene: 6. From germline, CDR1 is ENHRY and CDR2 SYGVKD. The CDR3 is CAISDPGQLNYGYTF. CDR3 DNA: TGTGCCATCAGTGACCCGGGACAGCTAAACTATGGCTACACCTTC.

The J gene is TRBJ1-2, the V gene TRBV21-1. TRBV21-1 is assigned pseudogene status. The CDR3 covers 14 residues. CDR3 sequence (DNA): TGTGCCAGCAGCAAAGAGAGGGCGGCCTATGGCTACACCTTC. As protein: CASSKERAAYGYTF.

V is TRBV3-1 (or the pseudogene TRBV3-2) and J is TRBJ1-4; D might be TRBD1 (6 bases). Looked up from germline, CDR1 is LGHDT and CDR2 is YNNKEL (reference sequence). Trimming left V 3 bases short and J 7 bases short, with 9 bases between. This CDR3 spans 13 amino acids. DNA of the CDR3: TGTGCCAGCAGCCAGCGGACAGCTGAAAAACTGTTTTTT. Translation: CASSQRTAEKLFF.

The V and J genes are TRBV3-1 (or the pseudogene TRBV3-2) and TRBJ2-1, with TRBD2 matching over 13 bases. Looked up from germline, CDR1 is LGHDT and CDR2 is YNNKEL (reference sequence). CDR3 length equals 14 residues. J was trimmed by 11 bases and V by 4 bases; bases with no gene match: 5. The CDR3 sequence is CASSPGLAGAKQFF. In DNA form, the CDR3 reads TGTGCCAGCAGCCCCGGACTAGCGGGGGCAAAGCAGTTCTTC.

V is TRBV6-1 and J is TRBJ2-7; 9 bases map to TRBD1. The CDR3 is 15 amino acids. CDR1 is MNHNS and CDR2 is SASEGT in the germline V gene. Trimming took 6 bases from V and 3 from J; bases not matched to a gene: 9. In DNA, the CDR3 is TGTGCCAGCAGAGTACCGGGACAGGGAAACTACGAGCAGTACTTC. Amino acids: CASRVPGQGNYEQYF.

The chain recombines TRBV10-3 with TRBJ1-3; perhaps TRBD1 as D (6 bases). Germline CDR1 and CDR2: ENHRY and SYGVKD. Trimming cost V 4 bases and J 9 bases, with 13 bases left between them. The CDR3 loop spans 13 amino acids. CDR3 loop: CAISGQDFGTIYF. In nucleotides, the CDR3 is TGTGCCATCAGTGGACAGGATTTTGGCACCATATATTTT.

This clone showed up just once. In nucleotides, the CDR3 is TGTGCCAGCAGTGACCGATCAGGGGACGCTTTCTTT. Amino acid sequence: CASSDRSGDAFF. The chain couples TRBV2 to TRBJ1-1; perhaps TRBD1 as D (6 bases). The germline gives CDR1 SNHLY, CDR2 FYNNEI. The CDR3 consists of 12 residues. V was clipped by 3 bases and J by 11 bases, with 13 bases between them.

The rearrangement links TRBV30 to TRBJ1-1, with D possibly TRBD1 on 6 matching bases. Germline V gene lookup returns CDR1 GTSNPN and CDR2 SVGIG (reference sequence). V lost 3 bases and J 10 bases, leaving 12 bases between the germline ends. This CDR3 comprises 11 residues. The CDR3 bases are TGTGCCTGGAGACAGGGTGCCGGAGCTTTCTTT. Protein sequence: CAWRQGAGAFF.

This clone has more than one count but fewer than ten. V usage is TRBV18 and J usage is TRBJ1-5, with 11 nucleotides matching TRBD1. The CDR3 totals 14 residues. CDR1 and CDR2 (germline): KGHSH, LQKENI. V dropped 3 bases and J dropped 7; count of bases not matched to a gene: 2. The CDR3 sequence is CASSPGQGGQPQHF. The CDR3 DNA follows: TGTGCCAGCTCACCGGGACAGGGGGGACAGCCCCAGCATTTT.

This chain links TRBV14 with TRBJ1-2; D is possibly TRBD1 (6 bases). The CDR3 totals 17 residues. Per germline, CDR1 SGHDN and CDR2 FVKESK. V lost 0 bases and J lost 4, with 18 bases in between. This CDR3 reads CASSQDIGPGALYGYTF. The CDR3 nucleotides read TGTGCCAGCAGCCAAGATATTGGACCAGGGGCTCTCTATGGCTACACCTTC. The whole variable domain, remainder taken from reference TRBV14 and TRBJ1-2, is EAGVTQFPSHSVIEKGQTVTLRCDPISGHDNLYWYRRVMGKEIKFLLHFVKESKQDESGMPNNRFLAERTGGTYSTLKVQPAELEDSGVYFCASSQDIGPGALYGYTFGSGTRLTVV.

CDR3 DNA: TGTGCCAGCAGCCAAGAAACCAGCGGGGCCCCCTACAATGAGCAGTTCTTC. Its protein is CASSQETSGAPYNEQFF. The gene calls are TRBV3-1 (or the pseudogene TRBV3-2) and TRBJ2-1, with 7 bases identical to TRBD2. Losses at the gene ends were 0 bases for V and 2 bases for J; bases not matched to a gene: 7. The CDR3 consists of 17 residues. Looked up from germline, CDR1 is LGHDT and CDR2 is YNNKEL (reference sequence).

The rearrangement links TRBV27 to TRBJ1-2, with 8 bases matching TRBD1. The ends lost 3 bases at V and 0 bases at J; junction bases unmatched: 9. The CDR3 runs 17 residues. Germline-derived CDR1 and CDR2 are MNHEY and SMNVEV (reference sequence). For the CDR3, the DNA is TGTGCCAGCAGTTTTCGTTCTGGGACAGGAGCTAACTATGGCTACACCTTC. Its translation: CASSFRSGTGANYGYTF.

V is TRBV5-1 and J is TRBJ1-4, with D possibly matching TRBD1 (5 bases). Germline loops: CDR1 SGHRS, CDR2 YFSETQ. This CDR3 has 15 amino acids. Between the trimmed V and J ends, which lost 1 base and 8 bases, there was a span of 15 bases. CDR3 sequence: CASSLTGGGEEKLFF. CDR3 sequence (DNA): TGCGCCAGCAGCTTGACAGGTGGGGGGGAAGAAAAACTGTTTTTT. Full variable domain (missing parts from reference TRBV5-1 and TRBJ1-4): KAGVTQTPRYLIKTRGQQVTLSCSPISGHRSVSWYQQTPGQGLQFLFEYFSETQRNKGNFPGRFSGRQFSNSRSEMNVSTLELGDSALYLCASSLTGGGEEKLFFGSGTQLSVL.

This chain uses TRBV6-5 with TRBJ1-2, with 10 bases matching TRBD1. The CDR3 has 14 amino acids. J lost 2 bases, V lost 7 bases, and 4 bases had no gene match. Looked up from germline, CDR1 is MNHEY and CDR2 is SVGAGI. The CDR3 here is CASKWTGGNYGYTF. Here the CDR3 DNA reads TGTGCCAGCAAATGGACAGGGGGGAACTATGGCTACACCTTC.

The rearrangement links TRBV6-5 to TRBJ2-5, with 7 bases that match TRBD1. This CDR3 spans 13 amino acids. CDR1 is MNHEY, CDR2 SVGAGI, per germline. V shed 2 bases and J 5 bases; nucleotides not matched to a gene: 2. The CDR3 is CASSYRQGETQYF. The CDR3 nucleotides are TGTGCCAGCAGTTACAGACAGGGCGAGACCCAGTACTTC.

This clone has just one count. The V and J genes are TRBV11-2 and TRBJ2-1; a possible D gene is TRBD2 (5 bases). The germline V gene encodes CDR1 SGHAT and CDR2 FQNNGV. Between the trimmed V and J ends, which lost 6 bases and 7 bases, there was a span of 13 bases. The CDR3 is 13 residues long. The DNA for the CDR3 is TGTGCCAGCAGTCCCTTCGTAGCGAATGAGCAGTTCTTC. This translates into CASSPFVANEQFF.

This clone was detected a few times. Other DNA sequences in the sample encode the same CDR3. This chain joins TRBV19 and TRBJ2-5; 7 bases align to TRBD2. The CDR3 spans 14 residues. Germline CDR1 reads LNHDA; CDR2 reads SQIVND (reference sequence). Trimming removed 2 bases from V and 1 base from J; junction bases left unmatched: 1. The DNA for the CDR3 is TGTGCCAGTAGTATAAGCGGGGTCCAAGAGACCCAGTACTTC. This translates into CASSISGVQETQYF. The complete variable domain, with remaining parts taken from reference TRBV19 and TRBJ2-5, reads DGGITQSPKYLFRKEGQNVTLSCEQNLNHDAMYWYRQDPGQGLRLIYYSQIVNDFQKGDIAEGYSVSREKKESFPLTVTSAQKNPTAFYLCASSISGVQETQYFGPGTRLLVL.